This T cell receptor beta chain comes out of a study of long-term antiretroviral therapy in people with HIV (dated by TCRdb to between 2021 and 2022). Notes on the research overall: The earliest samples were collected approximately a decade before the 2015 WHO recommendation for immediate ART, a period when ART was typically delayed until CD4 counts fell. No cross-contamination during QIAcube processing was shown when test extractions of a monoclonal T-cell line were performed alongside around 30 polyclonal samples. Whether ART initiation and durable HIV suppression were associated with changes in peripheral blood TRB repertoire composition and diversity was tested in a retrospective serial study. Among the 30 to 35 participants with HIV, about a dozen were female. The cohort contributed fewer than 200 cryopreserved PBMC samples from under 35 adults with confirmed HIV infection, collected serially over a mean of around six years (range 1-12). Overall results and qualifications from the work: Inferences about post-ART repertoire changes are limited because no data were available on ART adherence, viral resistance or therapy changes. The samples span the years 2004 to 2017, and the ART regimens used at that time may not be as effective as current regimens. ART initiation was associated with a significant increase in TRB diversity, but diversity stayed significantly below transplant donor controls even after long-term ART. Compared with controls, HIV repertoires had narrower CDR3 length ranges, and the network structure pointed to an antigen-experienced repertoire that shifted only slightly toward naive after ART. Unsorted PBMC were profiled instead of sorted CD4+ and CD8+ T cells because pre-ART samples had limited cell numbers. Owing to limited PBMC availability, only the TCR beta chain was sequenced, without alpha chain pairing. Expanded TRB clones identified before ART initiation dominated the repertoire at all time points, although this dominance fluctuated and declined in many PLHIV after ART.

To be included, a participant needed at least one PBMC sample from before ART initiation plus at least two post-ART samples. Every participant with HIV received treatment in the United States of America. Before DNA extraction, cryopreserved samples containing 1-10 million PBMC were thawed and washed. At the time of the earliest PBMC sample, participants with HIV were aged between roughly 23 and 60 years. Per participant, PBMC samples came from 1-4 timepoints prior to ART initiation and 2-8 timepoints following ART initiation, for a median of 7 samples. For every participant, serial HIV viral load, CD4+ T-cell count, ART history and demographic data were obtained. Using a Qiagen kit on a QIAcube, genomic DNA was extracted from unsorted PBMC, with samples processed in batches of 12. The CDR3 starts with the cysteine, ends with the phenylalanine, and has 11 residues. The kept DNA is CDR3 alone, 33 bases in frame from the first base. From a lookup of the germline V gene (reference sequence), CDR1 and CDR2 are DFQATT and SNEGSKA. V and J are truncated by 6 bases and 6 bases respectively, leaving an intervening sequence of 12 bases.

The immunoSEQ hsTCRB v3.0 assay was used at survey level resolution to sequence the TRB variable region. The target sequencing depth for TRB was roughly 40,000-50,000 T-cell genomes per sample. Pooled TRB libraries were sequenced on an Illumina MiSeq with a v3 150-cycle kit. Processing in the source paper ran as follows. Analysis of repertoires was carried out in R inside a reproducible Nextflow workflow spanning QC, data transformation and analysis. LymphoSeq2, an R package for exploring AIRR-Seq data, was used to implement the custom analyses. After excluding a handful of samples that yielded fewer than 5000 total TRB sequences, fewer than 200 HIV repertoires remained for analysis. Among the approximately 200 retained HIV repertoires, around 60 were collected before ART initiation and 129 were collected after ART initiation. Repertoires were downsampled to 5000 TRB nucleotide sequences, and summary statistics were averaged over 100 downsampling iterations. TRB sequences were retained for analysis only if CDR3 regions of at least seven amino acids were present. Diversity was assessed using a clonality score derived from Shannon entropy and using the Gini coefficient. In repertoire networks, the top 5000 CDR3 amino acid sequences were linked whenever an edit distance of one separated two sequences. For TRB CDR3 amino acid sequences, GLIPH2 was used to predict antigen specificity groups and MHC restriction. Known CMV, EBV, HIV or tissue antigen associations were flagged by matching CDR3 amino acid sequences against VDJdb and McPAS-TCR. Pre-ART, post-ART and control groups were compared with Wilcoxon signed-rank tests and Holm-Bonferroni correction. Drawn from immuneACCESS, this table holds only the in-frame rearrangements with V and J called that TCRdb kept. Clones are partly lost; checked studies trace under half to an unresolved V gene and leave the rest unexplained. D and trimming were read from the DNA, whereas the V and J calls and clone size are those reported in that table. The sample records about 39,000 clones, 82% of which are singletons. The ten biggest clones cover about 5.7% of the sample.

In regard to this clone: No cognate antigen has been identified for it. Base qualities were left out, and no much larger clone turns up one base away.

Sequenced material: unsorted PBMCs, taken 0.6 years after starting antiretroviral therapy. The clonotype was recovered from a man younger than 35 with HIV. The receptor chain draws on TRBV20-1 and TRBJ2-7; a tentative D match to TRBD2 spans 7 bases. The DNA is TGCAGTGCGGAGGGGGAGGGCGAGCAGTACTTC. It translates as CSAEGEGEQYF.